The sequence of this T cell receptor beta chain was determined in a study of neurological immune-mediated disorders. The cDNA was generated through 5'RACE incorporating 10-nucleotide random UMIs. TCRdb passed the 5' RACE reads through MiXCR, listing each CDR3 protein once. This table has some 47,000 distinct CDR3 sequences, about 6.3% appearing once. The healthy controls volunteered at a blood bank in Maryland, USA. V lost 1 base to trimming and J lost 8 bases; unmatched junction nucleotides: 8. CDR1 is LGHNA and CDR2 is YSLEER in the germline V gene. There are 15 residues in the CDR3. Findings and limits, study-wide: Because no CDR3 amino acid sequences were shared across subjects by expanded clones, private repertoires were suggested in all groups.

This clonotype was counted ten times or more. Its antigen is still unknown. The sequenced sample was CD4+ T cells from blood. The rearrangement links TRBV4-3 to TRBJ2-1; 7 bases align to TRBD1. This sequence was found in a woman in her forties in good health. The CDR3 loop is CASSQGQGVGDEQFF. In nucleotides, the CDR3 is TGCGCCAGCAGCCAAGGACAGGGTGTGGGCGATGAGCAGTTCTTC.